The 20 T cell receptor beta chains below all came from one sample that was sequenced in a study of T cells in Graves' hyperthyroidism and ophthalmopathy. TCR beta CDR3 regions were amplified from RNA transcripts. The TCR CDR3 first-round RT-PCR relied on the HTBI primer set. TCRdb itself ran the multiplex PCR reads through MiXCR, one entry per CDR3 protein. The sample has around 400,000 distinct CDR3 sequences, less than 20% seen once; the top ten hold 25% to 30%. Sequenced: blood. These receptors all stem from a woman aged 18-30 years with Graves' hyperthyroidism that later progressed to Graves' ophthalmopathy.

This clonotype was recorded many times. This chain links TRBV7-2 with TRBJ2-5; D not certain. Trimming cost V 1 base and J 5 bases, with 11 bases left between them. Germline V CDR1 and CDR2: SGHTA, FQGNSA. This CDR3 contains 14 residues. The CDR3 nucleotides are TGTGCCAGCAGCTTAGGGGGTGACTTGGAGACCCAGTACTTC. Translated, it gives CASSLGGDLETQYF. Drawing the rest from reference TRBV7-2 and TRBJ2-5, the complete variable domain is GAGVSQSPSNKVTEKGKDVELRCDPISGHTALYWYRQSLGQGLEFLIYFQGNSAPDKSGLPSDRFSAERTGGSVSTLTIQRTQQEDSAVYLCASSLGGDLETQYFGPGTRLLVL.

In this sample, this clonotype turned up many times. DNA for the CDR3: TGTGCCTGGAACCTGGACAGGAGCAATCAGCCCCAGCATTTT. Encoded protein: CAWNLDRSNQPQHF. This chain connects TRBV30 to TRBJ1-5, with 7 bases aligning to TRBD1. V was clipped by 4 bases and J by 1 base; unmatched bases: 4. The CDR3 has 14 residues. The germline gives CDR1 GTSNPN, CDR2 SVGIG (reference sequence).

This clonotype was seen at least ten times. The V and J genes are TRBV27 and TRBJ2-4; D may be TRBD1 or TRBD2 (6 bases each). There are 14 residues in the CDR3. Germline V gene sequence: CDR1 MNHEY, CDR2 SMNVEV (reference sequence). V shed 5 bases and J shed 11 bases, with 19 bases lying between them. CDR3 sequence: CASSGPSRGAVQYF. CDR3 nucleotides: TGTGCCAGCAGTGGTCCTAGTAGGGGGGCAGTTCAGTACTTC.

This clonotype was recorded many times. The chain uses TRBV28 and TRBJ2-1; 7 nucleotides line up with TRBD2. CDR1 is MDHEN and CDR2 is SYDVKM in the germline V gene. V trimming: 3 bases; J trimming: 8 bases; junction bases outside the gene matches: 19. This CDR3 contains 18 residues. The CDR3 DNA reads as TGTGCCAGCAGTTTTCATGACTCGTTGCGGGAGTATCCTCATGAGCAGTTCTTC. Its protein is CASSFHDSLREYPHEQFF. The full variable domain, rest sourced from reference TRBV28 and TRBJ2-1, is DVKVTQSSRYLVKRTGEKVFLECVQDMDHENMFWYRQDPGLGLRLIYFSYDVKMKEKGDIPEGYSVSREKKERFSLILESASTNQTSMYLCASSFHDSLREYPHEQFFGPGTRLTVL.

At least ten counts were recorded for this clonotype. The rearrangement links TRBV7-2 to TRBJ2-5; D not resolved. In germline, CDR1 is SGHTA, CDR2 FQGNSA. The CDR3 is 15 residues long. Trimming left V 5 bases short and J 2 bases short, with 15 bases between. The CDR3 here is CASSQLRGPQETQYF. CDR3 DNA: TGTGCCAGCAGCCAACTAAGAGGACCACAAGAGACCCAGTACTTC.

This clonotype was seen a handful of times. As DNA, the CDR3 is TGTGCCAGTACCGGGGGGGCGAACACTGAAGCTTTCTTT. Protein product: CASTGGANTEAFF. This rearrangement joins TRBV27 to TRBJ1-1; D is perhaps TRBD1 (6 bases). Germline V CDR1 and CDR2: MNHEY, SMNVEV (reference sequence). V lost 9 bases and J 1 base, leaving 12 bases between the germline ends. This CDR3 comprises 13 residues.

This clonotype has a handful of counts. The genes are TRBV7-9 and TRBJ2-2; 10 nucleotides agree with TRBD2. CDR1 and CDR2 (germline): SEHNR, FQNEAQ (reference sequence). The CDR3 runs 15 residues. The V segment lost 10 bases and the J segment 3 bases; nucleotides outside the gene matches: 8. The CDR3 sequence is CATTSSGRDTGELFF. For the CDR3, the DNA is TGTGCCACAACTTCTAGCGGGAGAGACACCGGGGAGCTGTTTTTT.

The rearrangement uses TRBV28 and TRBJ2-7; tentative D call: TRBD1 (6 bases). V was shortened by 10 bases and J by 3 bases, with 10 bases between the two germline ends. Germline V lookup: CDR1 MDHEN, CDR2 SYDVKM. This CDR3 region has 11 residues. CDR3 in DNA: TGTGCCATCAGGGGCAGCTACGAGCAGTACTTC. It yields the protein CAIRGSYEQYF.

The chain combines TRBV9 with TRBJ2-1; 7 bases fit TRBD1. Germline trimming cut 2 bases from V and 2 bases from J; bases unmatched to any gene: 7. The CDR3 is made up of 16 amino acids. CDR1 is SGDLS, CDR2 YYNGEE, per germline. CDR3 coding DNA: TGTGCCAGCAGCGTTTCAGGGGGAACGGCCTACAATGAGCAGTTCTTC. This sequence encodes CASSVSGGTAYNEQFF.

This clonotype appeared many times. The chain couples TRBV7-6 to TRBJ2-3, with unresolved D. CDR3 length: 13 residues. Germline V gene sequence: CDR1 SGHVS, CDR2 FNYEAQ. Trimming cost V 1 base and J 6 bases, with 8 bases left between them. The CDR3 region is CASSLVEADTQYF. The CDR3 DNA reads TGTGCCAGCAGCTTAGTAGAGGCCGATACGCAGTATTTT.

The CDR3 sequence is CASSLGLVRPETQYF. The CDR3 DNA reads as TGTGCCAGCAGCTTGGGACTAGTGAGGCCAGAGACCCAGTACTTC. The J gene is TRBJ2-5, the V gene TRBV5-5; tentatively, D is TRBD2 (6 bases). Trimming removed 0 bases from V and 4 bases from J, with 13 bases in between. There are 15 residues in the CDR3. The V gene's germline CDR1 is SGHKS and CDR2 YYEKEE (reference sequence).

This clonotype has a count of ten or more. The CDR3 DNA reads as TGTGCCAGCAGCTTAGGGGACAGGGGTTCTCGCAATCAGCCCCAGCATTTT. It specifies CASSLGDRGSRNQPQHF. This chain joins TRBV7-3 and TRBJ1-5; 10 nucleotides align to TRBD1. Germline V gene sequence: CDR1 SGHTA, CDR2 FQGTGA. With V trimmed by 2 bases and J by 2 bases, 6 bases remained unmatched. CDR3 length: 17 amino acids. The variable domain in full, completed from reference TRBV7-3 and TRBJ1-5, reads GAGVSQTPSNKVTEKGKYVELRCDPISGHTALYWYRQSLGQGPEFLIYFQGTGAADDSGLPNDRFFAVRPEGSVSTLKIQRTERGDSAVYLCASSLGDRGSRNQPQHFGDGTRLSIL.

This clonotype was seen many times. Written as DNA, the CDR3 is TGTGCCAGCAGCTTCGGGACTAGTAATTACGAGCAGTACTTC. The encoded protein is CASSFGTSNYEQYF. V gene TRBV7-9 combines with J gene TRBJ2-7, with 8 bases that match TRBD2. CDR1 and CDR2 from the germline V gene are SEHNR and FQNEAQ (reference sequence). The CDR3 is made up of 14 amino acids. After removal of 3 bases from V and 4 bases from J, the junction contained 5 bases not matched to a gene.

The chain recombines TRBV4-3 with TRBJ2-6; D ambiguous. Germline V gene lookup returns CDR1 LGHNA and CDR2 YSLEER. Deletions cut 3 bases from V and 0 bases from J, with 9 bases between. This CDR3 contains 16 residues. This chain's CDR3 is CASSQATYSGANVLTF. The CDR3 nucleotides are TGCGCCAGCAGCCAGGCGACGTACTCTGGGGCCAACGTCCTGACTTTC.

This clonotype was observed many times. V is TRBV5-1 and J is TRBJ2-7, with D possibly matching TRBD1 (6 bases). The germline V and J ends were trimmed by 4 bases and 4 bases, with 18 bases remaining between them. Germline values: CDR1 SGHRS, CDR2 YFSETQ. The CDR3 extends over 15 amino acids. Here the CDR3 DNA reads TGCGCCAGCAGCCACGGCCAGGGGCCTCTATACGAGCAGTACTTC. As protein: CASSHGQGPLYEQYF.

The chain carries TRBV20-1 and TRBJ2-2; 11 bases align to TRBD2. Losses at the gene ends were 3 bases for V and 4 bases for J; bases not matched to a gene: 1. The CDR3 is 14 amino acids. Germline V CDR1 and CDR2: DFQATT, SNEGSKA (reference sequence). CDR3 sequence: CSASSGRATGELFF. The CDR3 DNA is TGCAGTGCTAGTAGCGGGAGGGCCACCGGGGAGCTGTTTTTT.

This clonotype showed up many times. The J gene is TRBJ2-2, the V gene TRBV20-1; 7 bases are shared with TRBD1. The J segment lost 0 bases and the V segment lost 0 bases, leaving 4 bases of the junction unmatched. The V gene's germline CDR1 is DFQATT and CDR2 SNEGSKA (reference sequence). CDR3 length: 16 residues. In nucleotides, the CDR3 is TGCAGTGCTAGAGATTCCGGGACAGCGAACACCGGGGAGCTGTTTTTT. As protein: CSARDSGTANTGELFF.

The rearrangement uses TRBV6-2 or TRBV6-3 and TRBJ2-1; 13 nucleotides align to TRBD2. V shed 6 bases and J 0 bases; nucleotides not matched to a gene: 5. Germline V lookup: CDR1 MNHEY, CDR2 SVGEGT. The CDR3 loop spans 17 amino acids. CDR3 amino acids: CASRVTSGRGSYNEQFF. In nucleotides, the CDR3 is TGTGCCAGCAGAGTCACTAGCGGGAGGGGCTCCTACAATGAGCAGTTCTTC.

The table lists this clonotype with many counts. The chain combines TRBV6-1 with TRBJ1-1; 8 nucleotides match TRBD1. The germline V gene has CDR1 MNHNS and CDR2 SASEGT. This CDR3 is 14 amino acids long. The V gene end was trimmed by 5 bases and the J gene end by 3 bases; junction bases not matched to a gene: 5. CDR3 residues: CASSYRQGYTEAFF. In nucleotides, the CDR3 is TGTGCCAGCAGTTATCGACAGGGGTACACTGAAGCTTTCTTT.

Written as DNA, the CDR3 is TGCGCCAGCAGCCAAGATCTCGCCAATGAGCAGTTCTTC. Translation: CASSQDLANEQFF. The chain combines TRBV4-3 with TRBJ2-1; no clear D gene. Trimming stripped 0 bases from V and 6 bases from J, with 6 bases between. In germline, CDR1 is LGHNA, CDR2 YSLEER. This CDR3 contains 13 residues.